These T cell receptor beta chains were read from a single sample in a study of OX40 agonist ivuxolimab in advanced cancers. Measured with immunoSEQ multiplex PCR; TCRdb has only the in-frame clones, and not every one. Among about 35,000 clones, about 76% were seen once, and the ten largest hold roughly a fifth. This material consisted of CD4+ or CD8+ T cells sorted from blood, taken in a trial of the OX40 agonist ivuxolimab. The receptors originated from an adult with an advanced solid tumor such as melanoma, head and neck, liver or kidney cancer. Each CDR3 is given with its conserved first and last residue. D genes are given only for firm matches. The size field is filled for only some rows; it gives once, few, many or a size class.

CDR3nt	CDR3aa	v_gene	d_gene	abundance	j_gene
TGCGCCAGCAGCTTGGGGGGATCGAACACTGAAGCTTTCTTT	CASSLGGSNTEAFF	TRBV5-1	.	.	TRBJ1-1
TGTGCCAGTAGTACCCTACTAGCGGGGGCGGGAGATACGCAGTATTTT	CASSTLLAGAGDTQYF	TRBV19	TRBD2	.	TRBJ2-3
TGCGCCAGCAGTGAGGGAAGCTTGAATGAGCAGTTCTTC	CASSEGSLNEQFF	TRBV10-1	.	.	TRBJ2-1
TGTGCCAGCAGCCTCGGGGACAGACTGAACACTGAAGCTTTCTTT	CASSLGDRLNTEAFF	TRBV7-8	TRBD1	.	TRBJ1-1
TGTGCCAGCAGTGAGTCCACAGGGATTCCTCAGCCCCAGCATTTT	CASSESTGIPQPQHF	TRBV6-1	.	.	TRBJ1-5
TGTGCCAGCAGCTTGAGGACAAACACTGAAGCTTTCTTT	CASSLRTNTEAFF	TRBV5-6	.	once	TRBJ1-1
TGTGCCAGTAGTCTCCGAAGTGGAACTGAAGCTTTCTTT	CASSLRSGTEAFF	TRBV19	.	.	TRBJ1-1
TGTGCCAGTAGTCCCCTAAACAGGGGGCTACATGGCTACACCTTC	CASSPLNRGLHGYTF	TRBV19	TRBD1	.	TRBJ1-2
TGTGCCAGCTCACCGAGGGACAGTGGGTCCGGGGAGCTGTTTTTT	CASSPRDSGSGELFF	TRBV18	TRBD1	.	TRBJ2-2
TGTGCCAGCAGCGTAGCTGGGGGGTACAGCGAAAAACTGTTTTTT	CASSVAGGYSEKLFF	TRBV9	.	.	TRBJ1-4
TGCGCCAGCAGTGTGCCAGGGACCTACGAGCAGTACTTC	CASSVPGTYEQYF	TRBV10-2	.	.	TRBJ2-7
TGCAGCGTGCTGGGACTTAATGGCTACACCTTC	CSVLGLNGYTF	TRBV29-1	.	.	TRBJ1-2
TGTGCCAGCTCACCTCCGGGACAAATTTATGGCTACACCTTC	CASSPPGQIYGYTF	TRBV18	.	.	TRBJ1-2
TGCGCCAGCAGCTTGTCTTTAGCGGGGGGGTCATACAATGAGCAGTTCTTC	CASSLSLAGGSYNEQFF	TRBV5-1	TRBD2	.	TRBJ2-1
TGTGCCAGCAGCCTAGGGGCCAGGAAGGGACCCTCCGAGCAGTACTTC	CASSLGARKGPSEQYF	TRBV11-1	.	.	TRBJ2-7
TGCGCCAGCAGCTTGGAACAGGGCCTCCGTGGCTACACCTTC	CASSLEQGLRGYTF	TRBV5-1	.	.	TRBJ1-2
TGTGCCAGCAGCCCGACAGGGGTGACCCAGTACTTC	CASSPTGVTQYF	TRBV14	TRBD1	.	TRBJ2-5
TGTGCCAGCAGCGTAGTGCCAGCGGCAGATACGCAGTATTTT	CASSVVPAADTQYF	TRBV9	.	.	TRBJ2-3
TGTGCCACCCGGGACAGGAGCCGCACAGATACGCAGTATTTT	CATRDRSRTDTQYF	TRBV6-1	TRBD1	.	TRBJ2-3
TGTGCCAGCAGTCCATTCCAGGACAGGGGACAAGAGACCCAGTACTTC	CASSPFQDRGQETQYF	TRBV5-6	TRBD1	.	TRBJ2-5
TGTGCCATCCTCGCCGACACAGATACGCAGTATTTT	CAILADTDTQYF	TRBV2	.	.	TRBJ2-3
TGCAGCGTTGAATATGGGGGCAGAGAGACCCAGTACTTC	CSVEYGGRETQYF	TRBV29-1	.	.	TRBJ2-5
TGTGCCAGCAGCCCCCTCGCCCAGAGTAACACTGAAGCTTTCTTT	CASSPLAQSNTEAFF	TRBV9	.	once	TRBJ1-1
TGCGCCAGCAGCCGACAGGGACACAATGAGCAGTTCTTC	CASSRQGHNEQFF	TRBV4-1	TRBD1	.	TRBJ2-1
TGTGCCAGCAGCTTGGGGCAGGGGAGAGAAAACACTGAAGCTTTCTTT	CASSLGQGRENTEAFF	TRBV5-5	.	.	TRBJ1-1
TGCAGCGCTAGGACAGGGGGCCGGAATGAGCAGTTCTTC	CSARTGGRNEQFF	TRBV29-1	TRBD1	.	TRBJ2-1
TGTGCCACCTCCGGGAAGCCCACCTGGGGCTACACCTTC	CATSGKPTWGYTF	TRBV19	.	once	TRBJ1-2
TGCAGCGTTGCAGGGGGCCTTCGAGATACGCAGTATTTT	CSVAGGLRDTQYF	TRBV29-1	TRBD1	.	TRBJ2-3
TGTGCCAGCAGCTTAGATGGGGACAGGAACAATCAGCCCCAGCATTTT	CASSLDGDRNNQPQHF	TRBV11-2	TRBD1	.	TRBJ1-5
TGTGCCAGCAAGGTCTTTGGGACTGAAGCTTTCTTT	CASKVFGTEAFF	TRBV6-1	.	few	TRBJ1-1
TGTGCCAGCAGGCCCACAGGGGCGGACTATGGCTACACCTTC	CASRPTGADYGYTF	TRBV7-9	TRBD1	.	TRBJ1-2
TGTGCCAGCAGCTTTGGACAGCATAACACTGAAGCTTTCTTT	CASSFGQHNTEAFF	TRBV11-2	.	few	TRBJ1-1
TGTGCCAGCATTGTGGGGCTGAGTGAAAAACTGTTTTTT	CASIVGLSEKLFF	TRBV27	.	.	TRBJ1-4
TGTGCCAGCAGCCTCACAGGGAGCTCCTACGAGCAGTACTTC	CASSLTGSSYEQYF	TRBV7-2	.	few	TRBJ2-7
TGCGCCAGCAGCCACCCCCGGCAGGGTGGGAAGCCCCAGCATTTT	CASSHPRQGGKPQHF	TRBV4-1	.	.	TRBJ1-5
TGTGCCAGCAGTTTCCAGGGACTAGCGGGGGGAAGTTCGAATTTT	CASSFQGLAGGSSNF	TRBV28	TRBD2	.	TRBJ2-3
TGTGCCAGCTCAAGGGATCTAGCGGGGGGGAAGCAGTACTTC	CASSRDLAGGKQYF	TRBV18	TRBD2	few	TRBJ2-7
TGTGCCAGCAGCTCACGGGACAGCAATCAGCCCCAGCATTTT	CASSSRDSNQPQHF	TRBV7-9	.	.	TRBJ1-5
TGTGCCAGCAGCTTAGGGTCGAGTTGGATCACAGATACGCAGTATTTT	CASSLGSSWITDTQYF	TRBV11-1	.	.	TRBJ2-3
TGTGCCAGCAGCTACGAACAGGGTGTATATGGCTACACCTTC	CASSYEQGVYGYTF	TRBV9	.	.	TRBJ1-2
TGTGCCAGTAGTATAAGGGCAGGAGGACGGAACACTGAAGCTTTCTTT	CASSIRAGGRNTEAFF	TRBV19	.	.	TRBJ1-1
TGTGCCAGCAGTTTGCCAGGGACTAAAAACATTCAGTACTTC	CASSLPGTKNIQYF	TRBV28	.	.	TRBJ2-4
TGTGCCAGCAGCGCCTCACAGGGAGGTGGAAACACCATATATTTT	CASSASQGGGNTIYF	TRBV7-2	.	medium-sized	TRBJ1-3
TGTGCCGTGCGATCGGCTAGCGGGGGGAATGAGCAGTTCTTC	CAVRSASGGNEQFF	TRBV10-3	TRBD2	.	TRBJ2-1
TGTGCCAGCAGCTTCAACCGCCAGAACAGTTCACCCCTCCACTTT	CASSFNRQNSSPLHF	TRBV5-4	.	.	TRBJ1-6
TGTGCCAGCGCCCCGACCCTTGAACGGTCACCCCTCCACTTT	CASAPTLERSPLHF	TRBV6-5	.	few	TRBJ1-6
TGTGCCATGGGGACCCAAGTCATTGATACGCAGTATTTT	CAMGTQVIDTQYF	TRBV10-3	.	.	TRBJ2-3
TGTGCCAGCAGCCCTCTTGAATACACTGAAGCTTTCTTT	CASSPLEYTEAFF	TRBV5-5	.	.	TRBJ1-1
TGTGCAAGTCGCTTAGCGGGGCGGGACACCGGGGAGCTGTTTTTT	CASRLAGRDTGELFF	TRBV12-2	.	.	TRBJ2-2